The table lists the clone carrying this T cell receptor beta chain with many counts. Its antigen is as yet unknown. As every portion of the isolated RNA was reverse transcribed, the sequencing read expressed TCRB transcripts. Sequencing of naive, central memory and regulatory T cell samples gave an average of around 3.8 million reads. The protocol was immunoSEQ multiplex PCR, while the TCRdb copy is restricted to in-frame clones and leaves out a portion. The data hold around 120,000 clones, with roughly 17% observed a single time. The sample is drawn from a study of beta chain features in type 1 diabetes. Study summary: The study found patients and healthy donors alike in age, gender and cell yields. Examined across all samples were some 110 million sorted cells.

Trimming removed 6 bases at V and 5 bases at J, with 14 bases between. The CDR3 totals 13 residues. Germline values: CDR1 MNHEY, CDR2 SMNVEV (reference sequence). Findings and caveats of the study: When Type 1 diabetes patients were examined, their TCRB CDR3s proved moderately but significantly shorter in all four CD4+ subsets.

Specimen: central memory CD4+ T cells from blood. The chain is built from TRBV27 and TRBJ2-7; TRBD1 might be the D (6 bases). The clonotype comes from a man between 18 and 35 years old with type 1 diabetes. CDR3 protein: CASRRTGSDEQYF. The CDR3 nucleotides read TGTGCCAGCAGACGTACAGGGTCGGACGAGCAGTACTTC.